Below, one TCR beta chain is given with its context. The sample belongs to a study of blood T cell repertoires in COVID-19. Background on the study: COVID-19 samples, acute and convalescent, were from the United States, Italy and Spain. The cDNA or gDNA used as material had been derived from T cells, B-cell-depleted T cells, or PBMCs.

CDR3 size: 15 residues. Germline lookup yields CDR1 SEHNR and CDR2 FQNEAQ (reference sequence). V dropped 1 base and J dropped 1; count of bases not matched to a gene: 1. In the authors' methods: Reference gene primer amplification yielded estimated nucleated cell counts. TCRdb's table, derived via immunoSEQ multiplex PCR, lists solely in-frame clones and lacks some. Clone size and the V and J calls come from that table; the DNA yielded D and trimming. The data show some 200,000 clones, around 80% seen once. The rearrangement uses TRBV7-9 and TRBJ1-1; 9 bases are a match to TRBD1. This clonotype originated in a human donor in a cohort sampled during active COVID-19. What was sequenced was peripheral blood. The CDR3 DNA reads as TGTGCCAGCAGCTTAGAGGGACAGGGGAACACTGAAGCTTTCTTT. It encodes CASSLEGQGNTEAFF.